These T cell receptor beta chains were read from a single sample in a study of a mutant IDH1 vaccine in newly diagnosed glioma. Only in-frame clones appear in the TCRdb table, and some are missing; sequencing was by immunoSEQ multiplex PCR. The sample includes approximately 43,000 clones, around 76% of them seen just once. These receptors are not linked to any known antigen. Sequenced material: PBMCs, taken from a glioma patient whose treatment included an IDH1 peptide vaccine. These TCRs come from a woman between 35 and 50 years old with glioma. Some clones in this sample may be carry-over from other donors' samples. The CDR3 runs from the conserved cysteine through the conserved F or W. The order of the fields is J gene, clone size, D gene, V gene, CDR3 protein, CDR3 DNA. D genes are given only for firm matches. Where a row states a size, it is once, few, many or the class of an expanded clone; other rows omit it.

J: TRBJ1-5; size: once; D: TRBD1; V: TRBV19; CDR3: CASSPGRDRGNQPQHF; DNA: TGTGCCAGTAGCCCCGGCAGGGACAGGGGCAATCAGCCCCAGCATTTT
J: TRBJ2-2; size: once; D: -; V: TRBV4-1; CDR3: CASSQEGLVGRANTGELFF; DNA: TGCGCCAGCAGCCAAGAAGGGTTGGTGGGCAGGGCAAACACCGGGGAGCTGTTTTTT
J: TRBJ1-6; size: once; D: -; V: TRBV7-3; CDR3: CAIARSSYNSPLHF; DNA: TGTGCCATCGCGCGGAGCTCCTATAATTCACCCCTCCACTTT
J: TRBJ1-5; size: once; D: -; V: TRBV6-5; CDR3: CASSSVTGPQHF; DNA: TGTGCCAGCAGTTCAGTGACGGGGCCCCAGCATTTT
J: TRBJ1-4; size: few; D: TRBD1; V: TRBV4-1; CDR3: CASSPLDRVNEKLFF; DNA: TGCGCCAGCAGCCCCCTGGACAGGGTCAATGAAAAACTGTTTTTT
J: TRBJ2-5; size: -; D: TRBD1; V: TRBV7-2; CDR3: CASSSGQQETQYF; DNA: TGTGCCAGCAGCTCGGGACAGCAAGAGACCCAGTACTTC
J: TRBJ1-5; size: -; D: TRBD1; V: TRBV7-6; CDR3: CASSRDREGQPQHF; DNA: TGTGCCAGCTCCCGGGACAGGGAGGGGCAGCCCCAGCATTTT
J: TRBJ1-2; size: -; D: TRBD1; V: TRBV25-1; CDR3: CASSTPGQGIYGYTF; DNA: TGTGCCAGCAGTACTCCGGGACAGGGGATCTATGGCTACACCTTC
J: TRBJ2-5; size: once; D: TRBD1; V: TRBV29-1; CDR3: CSVAGTGAYQETHYF; DNA: TGCAGCGTCGCGGGGACAGGCGCGTACCAAGAGACCCACTACTTC
J: TRBJ1-1; size: -; D: -; V: TRBV4-3; CDR3: CASSQVGNTEAFF; DNA: TGCGCCAGCAGCCAAGTGGGCAACACTGAAGCTTTCTTT
J: TRBJ2-2; size: -; D: -; V: TRBV28; CDR3: CASSLGGLGRGGTGELFF; DNA: TGTGCCAGCAGTTTAGGAGGCCTCGGCAGGGGTGGCACCGGGGAGCTGTTTTTT
J: TRBJ2-7; size: -; D: TRBD2; V: TRBV2; CDR3: CASSGTSGGYEQYF; DNA: TGTGCCAGCAGTGGGACTAGCGGGGGGTACGAGCAGTACTTC
J: TRBJ2-2; size: -; D: TRBD1; V: TRBV11-3; CDR3: CASSQGTVPNGELFF; DNA: TGTGCCAGCAGCCAGGGGACAGTTCCAAACGGGGAGCTGTTTTTT
J: TRBJ1-1; size: -; D: -; V: TRBV7-9; CDR3: CASSGAFTEAFF; DNA: TGTGCCAGCAGCGGGGCGTTCACTGAAGCTTTCTTT
J: TRBJ1-1; size: -; D: TRBD1; V: TRBV18; CDR3: CASSPVGQGGAMNTEAFF; DNA: TGTGCCAGCTCACCGGTGGGCCAGGGGGGGGCGATGAACACTGAAGCTTTCTTT
J: TRBJ1-2; size: few; D: -; V: TRBV6-5; CDR3: CASSYSRDTGYTF; DNA: TGTGCCAGCAGTTACTCGCGGGACACTGGCTACACCTTC
J: TRBJ1-4; size: -; D: -; V: TRBV19; CDR3: CASNTFRDSNEKLFF; DNA: TGTGCCAGTAACACTTTCAGGGATTCTAATGAAAAACTGTTTTTT
J: TRBJ2-7; size: -; D: -; V: TRBV20-1; CDR3: CSASYNEQYF; DNA: TGCAGTGCTAGTTACAACGAGCAGTACTTC
J: TRBJ1-1; size: -; D: -; V: TRBV2; CDR3: CASSGGRNTEAFF; DNA: TGTGCCAGCAGTGGAGGCAGGAACACTGAAGCTTTCTTT
J: TRBJ2-7; size: few; D: TRBD1; V: TRBV19; CDR3: CASSIHPRTGTTYEQYF; DNA: TGTGCCAGTAGTATTCACCCCCGGACAGGGACGACCTACGAGCAGTACTTC
J: TRBJ2-5; size: -; D: TRBD2; V: TRBV27; CDR3: CASSYAGGPTQETQYF; DNA: TGTGCCAGCAGTTATGCGGGGGGGCCCACGCAAGAGACCCAGTACTTC
J: TRBJ1-5; size: -; D: -; V: TRBV16; CDR3: CASSPEAGRQPQHF; DNA: TGTGCCAGCAGCCCAGAGGCGGGCCGACAGCCCCAGCATTTT
J: TRBJ2-7; size: -; D: TRBD1; V: TRBV5-4; CDR3: CASSLGQGVGQYF; DNA: TGTGCCAGCAGCTTGGGACAGGGGGTTGGGCAGTACTTC
J: TRBJ2-2; size: -; D: TRBD1; V: TRBV7-9; CDR3: CASSLTDRVDTGELFF; DNA: TGTGCCAGCAGCCTTACGGACAGGGTGGACACCGGGGAGCTGTTTTTT
J: TRBJ2-7; size: -; D: -; V: TRBV6-5; CDR3: CASSLDPYEQYF; DNA: TGTGCCAGCAGCCTCGACCCCTACGAGCAGTACTTC
J: TRBJ1-4; size: once; D: TRBD1; V: TRBV2; CDR3: CASIRQGLGEKLFF; DNA: TGTGCCAGCATTCGACAGGGGTTGGGGGAAAAACTGTTTTTT
J: TRBJ2-7; size: -; D: TRBD1; V: TRBV27; CDR3: CASGYRGPYEQYF; DNA: TGTGCCAGCGGCTACAGGGGGCCCTACGAGCAGTACTTC
J: TRBJ1-1; size: -; D: -; V: TRBV18; CDR3: CASSPTQNTEAFF; DNA: TGTGCCAGCTCACCAACACAGAACACTGAAGCTTTCTTT
J: TRBJ1-5; size: once; D: -; V: TRBV28; CDR3: CASSFVDSNQPQHF; DNA: TGTGCCAGCAGTTTCGTGGATAGCAATCAGCCCCAGCATTTT
J: TRBJ2-3; size: -; D: -; V: TRBV18; CDR3: CASSPQSDTQYF; DNA: TGTGCCAGCTCACCACAATCGGATACGCAGTATTTT
J: TRBJ2-2; size: -; D: TRBD2; V: TRBV5-1; CDR3: CASHAHTPGLAGGPDTGELFF; DNA: TGCGCCAGCCACGCACACACTCCGGGACTAGCGGGGGGGCCGGACACCGGGGAGCTGTTTTTT
J: TRBJ1-3; size: -; D: -; V: TRBV9; CDR3: CASSVGAMGVSGNTIYF; DNA: TGTGCCAGCAGCGTAGGTGCTATGGGTGTCTCCGGTAACACCATATATTTT
J: TRBJ2-5; size: once; D: -; V: TRBV14; CDR3: CASSGGGSSAWETQYF; DNA: TGTGCCAGCAGCGGCGGGGGCTCCTCAGCTTGGGAGACCCAGTACTTC
J: TRBJ2-3; size: -; D: -; V: TRBV28; CDR3: CASSFEDWKETDTQYF; DNA: TGTGCCAGCAGTTTCGAGGATTGGAAGGAAACAGATACGCAGTATTTT
J: TRBJ1-2; size: -; D: TRBD1; V: TRBV6-1; CDR3: CASSRTGYGYTF; DNA: TGTGCCAGCAGTAGGACAGGGTATGGCTACACCTTC
J: TRBJ1-1; size: -; D: TRBD1; V: TRBV9; CDR3: CASSLGQVNTEAFF; DNA: TGTGCCAGCAGCCTGGGACAGGTGAACACTGAAGCTTTCTTT
J: TRBJ2-1; size: -; D: TRBD2; V: TRBV4-1; CDR3: CASSPEIVLAGVLDEQFF; DNA: TGCGCCAGCAGCCCTGAAATTGTGTTAGCGGGAGTGTTGGATGAGCAGTTCTTC
J: TRBJ2-2; size: -; D: -; V: TRBV5-6; CDR3: CASSSGRGAPNTGELFF; DNA: TGTGCCAGCAGCTCGGGCCGGGGGGCGCCGAACACCGGGGAGCTGTTTTTT
J: TRBJ2-3; size: -; D: TRBD2; V: TRBV14; CDR3: CASSQDWASGLSTDTQYF; DNA: TGTGCCAGCAGCCAAGATTGGGCTAGCGGGTTGAGCACAGATACGCAGTATTTT
J: TRBJ2-7; size: -; D: TRBD1; V: TRBV14; CDR3: CASSHKPGQVPYEQYF; DNA: TGTGCCAGCAGCCACAAACCGGGACAGGTACCCTACGAGCAGTACTTC
J: TRBJ1-5; size: -; D: -; V: TRBV7-2; CDR3: CASSLPGFGQPQHF; DNA: TGTGCCAGCAGCTTACCAGGGTTTGGCCAGCCCCAGCATTTT
J: TRBJ1-1; size: many; D: -; V: TRBV27; CDR3: CASSKTLAGRKTEAFF; DNA: TGTGCCAGCAGTAAGACATTAGCAGGTCGTAAGACTGAAGCTTTCTTT
J: TRBJ2-7; size: -; D: -; V: TRBV13; CDR3: CASSLGARVGAAEQYF; DNA: TGTGCCAGCAGCTTAGGGGCCAGGGTGGGGGCGGCCGAGCAGTACTTC
J: TRBJ2-7; size: few; D: TRBD1; V: TRBV6-1; CDR3: CASSEEGTGGLYREQYF; DNA: TGTGCCAGCAGTGAAGAGGGGACAGGGGGTCTCTACCGCGAGCAGTACTTC
J: TRBJ2-1; size: -; D: TRBD1; V: TRBV30; CDR3: CAQPAGTGDYNEQFF; DNA: TGTGCCCAACCAGCCGGGACAGGGGACTACAATGAGCAGTTCTTC
J: TRBJ2-1; size: -; D: -; V: TRBV29-1; CDR3: CSTLGGSYNEQFF; DNA: TGCAGCACTCTAGGGGGGAGTTACAATGAGCAGTTCTTC